This T cell receptor beta chain was documented in a study of blood T cell repertoires in COVID-19. Across the whole study: Researchers got acute and convalescent COVID-19 samples from the United States, Italy and Spain. T cells, B-cell-depleted T cells, or PBMCs provided the cDNA or gDNA that served as material.

The repertoire was sequenced with immunoSEQ multiplex PCR; TCRdb's copy has only in-frame clones and lacks some. The sample carries approximately 220,000 clones, 84% recorded once. Participants were aged about 18 to 90 years, lived in under 30 US areas, and enrolled virtually. Cohorts were determined from participant-reported clinical history. This clone has only a few counts. Other nucleotide sequences in the sample specify the same CDR3. V lost 1 base and J lost 7, with 8 bases in between. The CDR3 sequence is 13 residues long. Germline CDR1 and CDR2: GTSNPN and SVGIG (reference sequence). Sample: PBMCs or T cells enriched from blood (not recorded which). This chain links TRBV30 with TRBJ1-6; D is perhaps TRBD1 (5 bases). The receptor's source is a middle-aged woman who had recovered from COVID-19. CDR3 bases: TGTGCCTGGAGTGCAGGGCGAAATTCACCCCTCCACTTT. It codes for CAWSAGRNSPLHF.